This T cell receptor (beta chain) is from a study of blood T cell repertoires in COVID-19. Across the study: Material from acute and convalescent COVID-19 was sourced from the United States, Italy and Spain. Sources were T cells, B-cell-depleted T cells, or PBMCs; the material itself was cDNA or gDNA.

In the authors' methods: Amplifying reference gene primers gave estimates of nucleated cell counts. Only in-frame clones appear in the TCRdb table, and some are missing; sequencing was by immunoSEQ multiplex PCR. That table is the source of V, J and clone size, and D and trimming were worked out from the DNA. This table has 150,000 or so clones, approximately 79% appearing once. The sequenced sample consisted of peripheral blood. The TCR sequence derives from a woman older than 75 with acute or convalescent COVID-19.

The CDR3 DNA is TGTGCCAGCAGCTCGACTAGCGCGAACAATGAGCAGTTCTTC. Residues: CASSSTSANNEQFF. The chain uses TRBV7-3 and TRBJ2-1; 8 bases map to TRBD2. Germline CDR1 reads SGHTA; CDR2 reads FQGTGA. CDR3 size: 14 residues. The junction had 4 bases not matched to a gene; V was cut back by 4 bases and J by 5 bases.